This TCR beta chain was captured in a study of TIL therapy for anti-PD-1-resistant metastatic lung cancer. The libraries were made with immunoSEQ v3. The method was immunoSEQ multiplex PCR; TCRdb's version includes in-frame clones alone and lacks a portion of them. The sample lists 35,000 to 55,000 clones; around 80% were seen once. Time point specified: pre-treatment sample, taken before nivolumab and TIL therapy. Germline V gene data show CDR1 as MNHNS and CDR2 as SASEGT. The CDR3 consists of 14 residues. V was pared by 3 bases and J by 6 bases, with 15 bases between. The chain is built from TRBV6-1 and TRBJ2-7; D possibly corresponds to TRBD2 (5 bases). Sequenced material: blood, taken at baseline. The receptor's source is a man aged 65 to 85 with non-small cell lung cancer. CDR3 sequence: CASSESVAGFEQYF. The CDR3, as DNA: TGTGCCAGCAGTGAGTCGGTGGCGGGTTTCGAGCAGTACTTC.